The rows below give T cell receptor beta chains drawn from one sample of a study of shared clonotypes between healthy human individuals. TCRdb's copy holds only in-frame clones and misses some; the assay was immunoSEQ multiplex PCR. The table has more than 2,000,000 clones, approximately 95% seen once. The specimen sequenced was naive CD4+ T cells from PBMCs. The origin of the receptors is a young man in good health. Some clones in this sample may be carry-over from other donors' samples. Each CDR3 is given with its conserved first and last residue. Each record gives: V gene, D gene, clone size, J gene, CDR3 protein, CDR3 DNA. D genes are given only for firm matches. The listing skips clone size in some rows; elsewhere it reads once, few, many or a size class.

V: TRBV11-2; D: -; size: -; J: TRBJ2-5; CDR3: CASSLGWGQETQYF; DNA: TGTGCCAGCAGCTTAGGATGGGGGCAAGAGACCCAGTACTTC
V: TRBV19; D: -; size: -; J: TRBJ2-4; CDR3: CASSIIWTTAKNIQYF; DNA: TGTGCCAGTAGTATAATATGGACGACGGCCAAAAACATTCAGTACTTC
V: TRBV2; D: TRBD1; size: -; J: TRBJ1-1; CDR3: CASRQDRGTEAFF; DNA: TGTGCCAGCAGACAGGACAGGGGCACTGAAGCTTTCTTT
V: TRBV28; D: -; size: -; J: TRBJ2-1; CDR3: CASSNSAGNEQFF; DNA: TGTGCCAGCAGTAACTCGGCAGGAAATGAGCAGTTCTTC
V: TRBV18; D: -; size: -; J: TRBJ2-7; CDR3: CASSPLASSYEQYF; DNA: TGTGCCAGCTCACCATTGGCGAGCTCCTACGAGCAGTACTTC
V: TRBV5-1; D: -; size: few; J: TRBJ2-4; CDR3: CASSLADIQYF; DNA: TGCGCCAGCAGCTTGGCGGACATTCAGTACTTC
V: TRBV6-5; D: TRBD2; size: -; J: TRBJ2-3; CDR3: CASSLLAGVSDTQYF; DNA: TGTGCCAGCAGTCTACTAGCGGGAGTGTCAGATACGCAGTATTTT
V: TRBV9; D: -; size: -; J: TRBJ2-1; CDR3: CASSILGGSHEQFF; DNA: TGTGCCAGCAGCATCCTGGGGGGTTCACATGAGCAGTTCTTC
V: TRBV28; D: TRBD2; size: -; J: TRBJ2-4; CDR3: CASTSSGLAKNIQYF; DNA: TGTGCCAGCACTTCTAGCGGACTAGCCAAAAACATTCAGTACTTC
V: TRBV11-2; D: TRBD1; size: -; J: TRBJ2-5; CDR3: CASSRGQSAQETQYF; DNA: TGTGCCAGCAGCCGGGGACAGTCAGCCCAAGAGACCCAGTACTTC
V: TRBV28; D: TRBD2; size: -; J: TRBJ2-7; CDR3: CASSLGTSGNYEQYF; DNA: TGTGCCAGCAGTTTAGGGACTAGCGGGAACTACGAGCAGTACTTC
V: TRBV10-3; D: -; size: -; J: TRBJ2-7; CDR3: CAISEERVGYEQYF; DNA: TGTGCCATCAGTGAGGAGAGGGTTGGCTACGAGCAGTACTTC
V: TRBV28; D: -; size: -; J: TRBJ2-7; CDR3: CASRKTGSNEQYF; DNA: TGTGCCAGCAGAAAAACCGGGTCCAACGAGCAGTACTTC
V: TRBV7-3; D: -; size: -; J: TRBJ2-1; CDR3: CASSPLGGASYNEQFF; DNA: TGTGCCAGCAGCCCCCTGGGGGGGGCGAGTTACAATGAGCAGTTCTTC
V: TRBV29-1; D: TRBD1; size: -; J: TRBJ2-4; CDR3: CSAQDRSKNIQYF; DNA: TGCAGCGCTCAGGACAGGTCTAAAAACATTCAGTACTTC
V: TRBV14; D: TRBD2; size: -; J: TRBJ2-7; CDR3: CASSQDRLLAWLAGGNEQYF; DNA: TGTGCCAGCAGCCAAGATCGACTATTGGCATGGCTAGCGGGAGGGAACGAGCAGTACTTC
V: TRBV28; D: -; size: -; J: TRBJ1-1; CDR3: CASSFTGGRSTEAFF; DNA: TGTGCCAGCAGTTTCACGGGGGGGCGTTCAACTGAAGCTTTCTTT
V: TRBV7-8; D: TRBD1; size: -; J: TRBJ1-5; CDR3: CASSPPGQGANLINQPQHF; DNA: TGTGCCAGCAGCCCCCCGGGACAGGGGGCTAATTTGATTAATCAGCCCCAGCATTTT
V: TRBV6-1; D: -; size: -; J: TRBJ1-2; CDR3: CASSSKSSGDYGYTF; DNA: TGTGCCAGCAGTTCAAAGTCCTCGGGCGACTATGGCTACACCTTC
V: TRBV27; D: -; size: -; J: TRBJ1-2; CDR3: CASSLWGNYGYTF; DNA: TGTGCCAGCAGTTTATGGGGTAACTATGGCTACACCTTC
V: TRBV5-1; D: -; size: -; J: TRBJ2-7; CDR3: CASSSKYEQYF; DNA: TGCGCCAGCAGCTCCAAGTACGAGCAGTACTTC
V: TRBV7-3; D: TRBD1; size: -; J: TRBJ2-1; CDR3: CASSLTQFYGTGGNEQFF; DNA: TGTGCCAGCAGCTTAACGCAGTTTTATGGGACAGGGGGCAATGAGCAGTTCTTC
V: TRBV7-2; D: -; size: -; J: TRBJ2-5; CDR3: CASSFVRGAQETQYF; DNA: TGTGCCAGCAGCTTCGTCCGGGGGGCCCAAGAGACCCAGTACTTC
V: TRBV5-1; D: TRBD2; size: -; J: TRBJ2-2; CDR3: CASSWDYYTGELFF; DNA: TGCGCCAGCAGCTGGGACTACTACACCGGGGAGCTGTTTTTT
V: TRBV10-3; D: -; size: few; J: TRBJ1-1; CDR3: CAISEHMNTEAFF; DNA: TGTGCCATCAGTGAGCACATGAACACTGAAGCTTTCTTT
V: TRBV27; D: -; size: -; J: TRBJ2-6; CDR3: CASSLRGSGANVLTF; DNA: TGTGCCAGCAGTTTACGGGGCTCTGGGGCCAACGTCCTGACTTTC
V: TRBV14; D: TRBD1; size: -; J: TRBJ2-1; CDR3: CASSQLDRGRPLMDEQFF; DNA: TGTGCCAGCAGCCAACTAGACAGGGGGCGACCGCTGATGGATGAGCAGTTCTTC
V: TRBV7-9; D: TRBD2; size: -; J: TRBJ2-7; CDR3: CASSLALTSGYSSYEQYF; DNA: TGTGCCAGCAGCTTAGCGCTGACTAGCGGCTATAGCTCCTACGAGCAGTACTTC
V: TRBV5-4; D: -; size: -; J: TRBJ1-5; CDR3: CASSLDSQPQHF; DNA: TGTGCCAGCAGCCTCGACAGTCAGCCCCAGCATTTT
V: TRBV18; D: TRBD1; size: -; J: TRBJ2-7; CDR3: CASSPRTGGAYEQYF; DNA: TGTGCCAGCTCACCCCGGACAGGGGGCGCCTACGAGCAGTACTTC
V: TRBV11-1; D: -; size: -; J: TRBJ1-2; CDR3: CASSRTHYGYTF; DNA: TGTGCCAGCAGCCGGACACACTATGGCTACACCTTC
V: TRBV5-1; D: -; size: -; J: TRBJ2-7; CDR3: CASSLGFEEQYF; DNA: TGCGCCAGCAGCTTGGGTTTCGAGGAGCAGTACTTC
V: TRBV19; D: TRBD2; size: once; J: TRBJ2-1; CDR3: CASRNRTSVDYNEQFF; DNA: TGTGCCAGTAGGAACAGGACTAGCGTCGACTACAATGAGCAGTTCTTC
V: TRBV9; D: -; size: once; J: TRBJ2-7; CDR3: CASSGAGEQYF; DNA: TGTGCCAGCAGCGGAGCGGGCGAGCAGTACTTC
V: TRBV6-5; D: -; size: -; J: TRBJ2-7; CDR3: CASTKLGLYEQYF; DNA: TGTGCCAGCACCAAATTGGGACTCTACGAGCAGTACTTC
V: TRBV5-1; D: -; size: -; J: TRBJ2-5; CDR3: CASNPTGHSETQYF; DNA: TGCGCCAGCAATCCTACAGGGCATTCGGAGACCCAGTACTTC
V: TRBV4-1; D: -; size: once; J: TRBJ2-7; CDR3: CASSVGVVYEQYF; DNA: TGCGCCAGCAGCGTCGGAGTAGTCTACGAGCAGTACTTC
V: TRBV28; D: -; size: -; J: TRBJ1-2; CDR3: CASSFSRGSGYTF; DNA: TGTGCCAGCAGTTTTAGCAGGGGCTCTGGCTACACCTTC
V: TRBV28; D: TRBD2; size: -; J: TRBJ2-3; CDR3: CATKTSGRGPDTQYF; DNA: TGTGCCACCAAAACTAGCGGGAGAGGCCCAGATACGCAGTATTTT
V: TRBV6-5; D: -; size: -; J: TRBJ1-2; CDR3: CASSPLLGSRYGYTF; DNA: TGTGCCAGCAGCCCCCTGTTGGGGAGTAGGTATGGCTACACCTTC
V: TRBV7-2; D: TRBD2; size: -; J: TRBJ2-3; CDR3: CASSFVAGGTSTDTQYF; DNA: TGTGCCAGCAGCTTTGTAGCGGGAGGGACTAGCACAGATACGCAGTATTTT
V: TRBV7-7; D: -; size: once; J: TRBJ1-1; CDR3: CASSPILDTEAFF; DNA: TGTGCCAGCAGTCCCATTCTAGACACTGAAGCTTTCTTT
V: TRBV6-1; D: -; size: -; J: TRBJ1-1; CDR3: CASSPQGGEAFF; DNA: TGTGCCAGCAGCCCCCAAGGGGGTGAAGCTTTCTTT
V: TRBV30; D: -; size: -; J: TRBJ1-4; CDR3: CALRVDTEKLFF; DNA: TGTGCCCTAAGGGTGGACACTGAAAAACTGTTTTTT
V: TRBV10-1; D: -; size: -; J: TRBJ1-1; CDR3: CASSESRGRNTEAFF; DNA: TGCGCCAGCAGTGAGTCACGAGGGAGGAACACTGAAGCTTTCTTT
V: TRBV12-5; D: -; size: -; J: TRBJ2-7; CDR3: CASGLWLAGGIYEQYF; DNA: TGTGCTAGTGGTTTGTGGCTAGCAGGGGGGATTTACGAGCAGTACTTC
V: TRBV6-6; D: -; size: -; J: TRBJ2-7; CDR3: CASRNTQARPYEQYF; DNA: TGTGCCAGCAGAAATACGCAGGCCCGGCCCTACGAGCAGTACTTC
V: TRBV25-1; D: TRBD1; size: -; J: TRBJ1-1; CDR3: CASSETGPNAEAFF; DNA: TGTGCCAGCAGTGAGACAGGGCCAAACGCTGAAGCTTTCTTT
V: TRBV15; D: -; size: -; J: TRBJ1-1; CDR3: CATSRDYQSNTEAFF; DNA: TGTGCCACCAGCAGAGATTACCAATCGAACACTGAAGCTTTCTTT
V: TRBV5-1; D: -; size: few; J: TRBJ2-3; CDR3: CASSLARDTQYF; DNA: TGCGCCAGCAGCTTGGCAAGAGATACGCAGTATTTT
V: TRBV7-2; D: -; size: -; J: TRBJ1-1; CDR3: CASSPGLRESAFF; DNA: TGTGCCAGCAGCCCCGGACTGAGGGAGTCGGCTTTCTTT
V: TRBV12-5; D: TRBD2; size: -; J: TRBJ2-1; CDR3: CASGAGTSTKNEQFF; DNA: TGTGCTAGTGGCGCCGGGACTAGCACCAAGAATGAGCAGTTCTTC
V: TRBV5-4; D: -; size: -; J: TRBJ1-5; CDR3: CASSLAGRNQPQHF; DNA: TGTGCCAGCAGCTTGGCAGGCCGCAATCAGCCCCAGCATTTT
V: TRBV4-1; D: TRBD2; size: -; J: TRBJ2-2; CDR3: CASSQGGLAGVRTGELFF; DNA: TGCGCCAGCAGCCAAGGTGGACTAGCGGGAGTGAGGACCGGGGAGCTGTTTTTT
V: TRBV28; D: -; size: -; J: TRBJ1-1; CDR3: CASKLDRNTEAFF; DNA: TGTGCCAGCAAGCTGGACAGGAACACTGAAGCTTTCTTT
V: TRBV25-1; D: -; size: few; J: TRBJ1-4; CDR3: CASNGEDEKLFF; DNA: TGTGCCAGCAACGGTGAGGACGAAAAACTGTTTTTT